The clone carrying this T cell receptor (beta chain) has only a few counts. Roughly 10 milliliters of peripheral blood were drawn from each donor into EDTA-treated tubes. Combining a sample-barcoded 5' primer with a J-beta primer mix, a second PCR ran for roughly 7 to 12 cycles. The authors tagged each cDNA molecule using a template-switch adaptor with 12 random nucleotides. TCRdb passed the 5' RACE reads through MiXCR, listing each CDR3 protein once. The data show approximately 800,000 distinct CDR3 sequences, roughly 25% seen once. The record originates from a study of blood T cells in healthy people across ages. This sample was shared with a second study, whose subject was T cells of mothers and their children.

What was sequenced was blood. This TCR was recovered from a boy between 5 and 17 years old in good health.

CDR3 sequence reads: CASSGREYNEQFF. The DNA for the CDR3 is TGTGCCAGCAGCGGCAGGGAATACAATGAGCAGTTCTTC. J is TRBJ2-1 and V is TRBV7-9; weak D call: TRBD1 (5 bases). V was clipped by 5 bases and J by 4 bases, with 9 bases between them. The CDR3 runs to 13 residues. The germline V gene encodes CDR1 SEHNR and CDR2 FQNEAQ (reference sequence).